The sequence of this TCR beta chain was determined in a study of shared clonotypes between healthy human individuals. Overall study findings and caveats: Non-shared clonotypes showed lower generation probabilities than clonotypes common to all four donors.

The CDR3 totals 14 residues. With 5 bases clipped from V and 4 bases from J, the junction kept 5 bases outside the gene matches. Germline-derived CDR1 and CDR2 are SGHTA and FQGTGA. Of note for this clone: Its target is not known.

Profiled with immunoSEQ multiplex PCR; TCRdb holds only in-frame clones, not every one. The sample records about 1.5 million clones, roughly 97% being singletons. The chain carries TRBV7-3 and TRBJ2-1; 7 bases are a match to TRBD2. The sequenced material came from naive CD4+ T cells sorted from blood. Subset reported: CD45RA+ positively selected. The origin of this receptor is a man aged 25-45 years in good health. The CDR3: CASSTRGGYNEQFF. CDR3 nucleotide sequence: TGTGCCAGCAGCACACGCGGGGGATACAATGAGCAGTTCTTC.